These 21 T cell receptor beta chains were sequenced from one sample in a study of blood T cell repertoires in COVID-19. Measured with immunoSEQ multiplex PCR; TCRdb has only the in-frame clones, and not every one. The sample lists around 300,000 clones; approximately 82% were seen once. What was sequenced was peripheral blood. The receptors were gathered from a man in his thirties or forties with active or convalescent COVID-19.

The chain is built from TRBV6-1 and TRBJ2-1, with TRBD1 as a possible D gene (6 bases). Per germline, CDR1 MNHNS and CDR2 SASEGT. The CDR3 consists of 16 residues. V lost 1 base and J 6 bases, leaving 16 bases between the germline ends. CDR3 amino acids: CASSEGVGDRSNEQFF. The DNA of the CDR3 is TGTGCCAGCAGTGAAGGAGTGGGAGACAGGAGCAATGAGCAGTTCTTC.

The chain has TRBV9 and TRBJ1-2; 10 bases match TRBD1. CDR3 length equals 16 residues. The ends lost 3 bases at V and 4 bases at J; junction bases unmatched: 9. CDR1 and CDR2 from the germline V gene are SGDLS and YYNGEE. The CDR3: CASSGAGTGVGYGYTF. The CDR3 DNA reads as TGTGCCAGCAGCGGAGCCGGGACAGGGGTCGGCTATGGCTACACCTTC.

This rearrangement joins TRBV5-1 to TRBJ2-5; D possibly corresponds to TRBD1 (6 bases). The CDR3 sequence is 13 residues long. V was cut by 4 bases and J by 4 bases, with 11 bases left in between. Germline V gene data show CDR1 as SGHRS and CDR2 as YFSETQ. The CDR3 spells CASSPIGGETQYF. The DNA for the CDR3 is TGCGCCAGCAGCCCCATAGGGGGAGAGACCCAGTACTTC.

Here the CDR3 reads CASSQGRMKPYF. For the CDR3, the DNA is TGTGCCAGCAGCCAAGGTCGCATGAAGCCGTACTTC. The chain links TRBV3-1 (or the pseudogene TRBV3-2) to TRBJ2-7; D is ambiguous. This CDR3 comprises 12 residues. V lost 1 base and J 12 bases, leaving 13 bases between the germline ends. Germline V CDR1 and CDR2: LGHDT, YNNKEL (reference sequence).

The chain carries TRBV5-1 and TRBJ1-2; 8 nucleotides align to TRBD1. Germline-derived CDR1 and CDR2 are SGHRS and YFSETQ. J gave up 3 bases and V 5 bases, and 6 bases lay outside the gene matches. This CDR3 is 14 amino acids long. The CDR3 nucleotides read TGCGCCAGCAGATATGGACAGGGAGACTATGGCTACACCTTC. Protein sequence: CASRYGQGDYGYTF. Full variable domain (outside the CDR3, taken from reference TRBV5-1 and TRBJ1-2): KAGVTQTPRYLIKTRGQQVTLSCSPISGHRSVSWYQQTPGQGLQFLFEYFSETQRNKGNFPGRFSGRQFSNSRSEMNVSTLELGDSALYLCASRYGQGDYGYTFGSGTRLTVV.

The V call is TRBV5-1, the J call TRBJ2-3, with 7 bases aligning to TRBD2. Trimming took 4 bases from V and 1 from J; bases not matched to a gene: 6. Germline loops: CDR1 SGHRS, CDR2 YFSETQ. The CDR3 loop spans 15 amino acids. CDR3 nucleotides: TGCGCCAGCAGCCGCACTAGCGTCGGCACAGATACGCAGTATTTT. This codes for CASSRTSVGTDTQYF. The full variable domain, rest sourced from reference TRBV5-1 and TRBJ2-3, is KAGVTQTPRYLIKTRGQQVTLSCSPISGHRSVSWYQQTPGQGLQFLFEYFSETQRNKGNFPGRFSGRQFSNSRSEMNVSTLELGDSALYLCASSRTSVGTDTQYFGPGTRLTVL.

The V gene is TRBV7-3, the J gene TRBJ1-2, with D perhaps TRBD1 (5 bases). This CDR3 comprises 15 residues. The germline gives CDR1 SGHTA, CDR2 FQGTGA. The ends were cut back, 5 bases at V and 5 bases at J, with 18 bases in the middle. CDR3: CASSLSPTAVYGYTF. CDR3 bases: TGTGCCAGCAGCCTATCTCCGACAGCAGTTTATGGCTACACCTTC.

This clone was picked up one time. One junction end does not reproduce the germline sequence, and a read error may be involved. This chain links TRBV6-2 or TRBV6-3 with TRBJ2-7; 10 positions agree with TRBD2. CDR1 and CDR2 from the germline V gene are MNHEY and SVGEGT. The CDR3 length is 15 residues. CDR3 nucleotides: TGTGCCAGCAGGTACTGGACTAGCGGCTCCTACGAGCAGTACTTC. This gives the protein CASRYWTSGSYEQYF.

The chain combines TRBV27 with TRBJ1-4, with D perhaps matching TRBD1 (5 bases). V was trimmed by 2 bases and J by 0 bases, leaving 10 bases between them. Germline CDR1 is MNHEY and CDR2 is SMNVEV (reference sequence). The CDR3 has 16 residues. CDR3 residues: CASSLSRVATNEKLFF. CDR3 sequence (DNA): TGTGCCAGCAGTTTAAGCAGGGTAGCAACTAATGAAAAACTGTTTTTT.

V gene TRBV24-1 combines with J gene TRBJ2-5; perhaps TRBD1 as D (6 bases). The CDR3 is 14 residues long. From germline, CDR1 is KGHDR and CDR2 SFDVKD. Between the trimmed V and J ends, which lost 5 bases and 2 bases, there was a span of 11 bases. The CDR3 loop reads CATSGRGWQETQYF. CDR3 DNA: TGTGCCACCAGTGGCAGGGGATGGCAAGAGACCCAGTACTTC.

The V and J genes are TRBV6-2 or TRBV6-3 and TRBJ2-3; 7 bases are shared with TRBD2. V shed 4 bases, J shed 3 bases, and the junction held 7 bases outside the gene matches. Germline V gene lookup returns CDR1 MNHEY and CDR2 SVGEGT. There are 15 residues in the CDR3. The CDR3 here is CASSSSPGGTDTQYF. In nucleotides, the CDR3 is TGTGCCAGCAGTTCCTCCCCGGGAGGTACAGATACGCAGTATTTT.

This clone was found a few times. The chain combines TRBV5-4 with TRBJ1-5; possibly TRBD1 for D (5 bases). V lost 3 bases and J lost 3, with 10 bases in between. Germline V gives CDR1 SGHNT, CDR2 YYREEE (reference sequence). The CDR3 has 14 residues. The CDR3 is CASSSQGPNQPQHF. For the CDR3, the DNA is TGTGCCAGCAGCTCCCAGGGCCCCAATCAGCCCCAGCATTTT.

This clone occurred a few times. This chain connects TRBV27 to TRBJ2-1, with D possibly matching TRBD2 (7 bases). The germline V gene has CDR1 MNHEY and CDR2 SMNVEV (reference sequence). This CDR3 is built from 14 residues. Trimming removed 5 bases from V and 4 bases from J, with 12 bases in between. The CDR3 loop reads CASSLGGGYNEQFF. The CDR3 region has the DNA TGTGCCAGCAGTCTAGGGGGGGGTTACAATGAGCAGTTCTTC.

The chain uses TRBV24-1 and TRBJ2-3; 8 bases match TRBD2. CDR3 size: 17 residues. V lost 4 bases and J lost 1; bases outside the gene matches: 9. CDR1 KGHDR and CDR2 SFDVKD come from the germline V gene. CDR3 nucleotides: TGTGCCACCAGTGACCAATTAGCGGGACACCGCACAGATACGCAGTATTTT. This codes for CATSDQLAGHRTDTQYF.

In its sample, this clone was seen many times. J is TRBJ2-3 and V is TRBV6-1; a possible D gene is TRBD2 (5 bases). CDR1 is MNHNS and CDR2 is SASEGT in the germline V gene. V was pared by 3 bases and J by 5 bases, with 18 bases between. The CDR3 spans 16 residues. CDR3 residues: CASSDGLGVGEDTQYF. The CDR3 nucleotides read TGTGCCAGCAGTGACGGCCTCGGGGTGGGAGAAGATACGCAGTATTTT.

The V call is TRBV4-3, the J call TRBJ2-2; 7 bases fit TRBD2. Germline V gene data show CDR1 as LGHNA and CDR2 as YSLEER. After removal of 0 bases from V and 0 bases from J, the junction contained 13 bases not matched to a gene. This CDR3 spans 20 amino acids. The CDR3 DNA is TGCGCCAGCAGCCAAGATGGGCTTAGACTAGCAACAACGAACACCGGGGAGCTGTTTTTT. Its translation: CASSQDGLRLATTNTGELFF.

This clone was counted a single time. The genes are TRBV4-3 and TRBJ2-3; 7 nucleotides agree with TRBD1. The CDR3 loop spans 18 amino acids. J gave up 6 bases and V 0 bases, and 15 bases lay outside the gene matches. Germline V gene sequence: CDR1 LGHNA, CDR2 YSLEER. This chain's CDR3 is CASSQDRLGQERPDTQYF. The CDR3 nucleotides are TGCGCCAGCAGCCAAGATCGACTCGGACAGGAGAGACCCGATACGCAGTATTTT.

This chain joins TRBV7-3 and TRBJ2-5; 8 bases are shared with TRBD2. V trimming: 2 bases; J trimming: 3 bases; junction bases outside the gene matches: 5. Germline V gives CDR1 SGHTA, CDR2 FQGTGA. CDR3 length equals 15 residues. CDR3 loop: CASSLSGAGEETQYF. DNA of the CDR3: TGTGCCAGCAGCTTATCGGGAGCGGGAGAAGAGACCCAGTACTTC.

The J gene is TRBJ2-3, the V gene TRBV28; 10 nucleotides agree with TRBD1. The CDR3 covers 19 residues. V shed 1 base and J 3 bases; nucleotides not matched to a gene: 13. The V gene's germline CDR1 is MDHEN and CDR2 SYDVKM. DNA for the CDR3: TGTGCCAGCAGTTTATTTCGCTTGCGACTGGGACAGGGGACAGATACGCAGTATTTT. Protein: CASSLFRLRLGQGTDTQYF.

The genes are TRBV12-3 or TRBV12-4 and TRBJ2-3; D may be TRBD2 (5 bases). The CDR3 is 13 amino acids. V was pared by 9 bases and J by 0 bases, with 10 bases between. CDR3 sequence reads: CARTKLSTDTQYF. Written as DNA, the CDR3 is TGTGCCAGGACTAAATTAAGCACAGATACGCAGTATTTT.

This chain joins TRBV7-2 and TRBJ2-1; tentative D call: TRBD2 (5 bases). Trimming removed 7 bases from V and 0 bases from J, with 13 bases in between. CDR3 length: 15 residues. Germline CDR1 reads SGHTA; CDR2 reads FQGNSA. The CDR3: CASNEGGGSYNEQFF. CDR3 DNA sequence: TGTGCCAGCAATGAAGGCGGAGGCTCCTACAATGAGCAGTTCTTC.